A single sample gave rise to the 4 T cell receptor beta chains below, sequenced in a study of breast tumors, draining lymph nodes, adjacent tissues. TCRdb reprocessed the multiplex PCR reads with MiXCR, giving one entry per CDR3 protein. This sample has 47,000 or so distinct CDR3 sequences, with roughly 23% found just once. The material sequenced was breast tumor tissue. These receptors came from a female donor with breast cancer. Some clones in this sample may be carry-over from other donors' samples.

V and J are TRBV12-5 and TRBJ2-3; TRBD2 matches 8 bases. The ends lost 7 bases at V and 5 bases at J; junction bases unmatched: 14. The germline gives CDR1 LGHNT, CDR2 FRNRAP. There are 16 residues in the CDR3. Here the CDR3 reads CASASYRGGGRDTQYF. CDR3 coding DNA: TGTGCTAGTGCATCCTATCGGGGGGGGGGAAGAGATACGCAGTATTTT.

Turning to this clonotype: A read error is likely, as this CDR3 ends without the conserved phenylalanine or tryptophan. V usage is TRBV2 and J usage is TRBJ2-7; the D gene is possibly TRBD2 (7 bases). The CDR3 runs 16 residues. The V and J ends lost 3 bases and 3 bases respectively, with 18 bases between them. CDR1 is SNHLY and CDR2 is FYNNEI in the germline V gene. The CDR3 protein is CASSDPGASGHYEQYL. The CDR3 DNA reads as TGTGCCAGCAGTGATCCGGGGGCTAGCGGCCACTACGAGCAGTACCTC.

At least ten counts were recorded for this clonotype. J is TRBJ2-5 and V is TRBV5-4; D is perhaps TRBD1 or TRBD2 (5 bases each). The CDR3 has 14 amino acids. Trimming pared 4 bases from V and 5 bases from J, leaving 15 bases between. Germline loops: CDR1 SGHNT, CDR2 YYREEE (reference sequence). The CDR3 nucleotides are TGTGCCAGCAGCCCGACACCGGGGCTGGAGACCCAGTACTTC. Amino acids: CASSPTPGLETQYF.

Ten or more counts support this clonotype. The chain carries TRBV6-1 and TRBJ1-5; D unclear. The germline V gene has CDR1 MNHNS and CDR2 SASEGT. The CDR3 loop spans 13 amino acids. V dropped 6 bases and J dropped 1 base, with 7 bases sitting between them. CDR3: CASSQRSNQPQHF. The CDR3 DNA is TGTGCCAGCAGCCAGAGGAGCAATCAGCCCCAGCATTTT.